This is a list of T cell receptor beta chains from one sample in a study of T cells after yellow fever vaccination. One entry per CDR3 protein, called by TCRdb with MiXCR from the 5' RACE reads. The profile shows some 22,000 distinct CDR3 sequences, around 5% of them singletons. Sequenced here: PBMCs, either bulk or a sorted T-cell subset (CD4+, CD8+, memory, or dextramer-sorted; not recorded which), sampled about 41 days after the first yellow fever vaccination. Receptors originate from a man aged 18 to 30 who received the YFV17D yellow fever vaccine. The CDR3 runs from the conserved cysteine through the conserved F or W.

TRBV12-3/TRBV12-4 | CASRTQGDQPQHF
TRBV11-2 | CASSLQIEETQYF
TRBV7-9 | CASTRPPSPNYGYTF
TRBV7-2 | CASSPAGRYQTFF
TRBV21-1 | CASSTPGRRINEKLFF
TRBV7-9 | CASSLDSIQYF
TRBV7-2 | CASSLGLAESTDTQYF
TRBV3-1 | CASSFGLASGELFF
TRBV29-1 | CSVSFGTASNQPQHF
TRBV7-2 | CASSLMTDTQYF
TRBV7-9 | CATFRRKGGNEQFF
TRBV6-6 | CASSHSLQGTATNEKLFF
TRBV5-4 | CASSPTSGGADTQYF
TRBV10-3 | CAISGTVNTEAFF
TRBV5-5 | CASSFGGLYQETQYF
TRBV7-9 | CASSLSNIDGYTF
TRBV6-5 | CASSYSRGNEQFF
TRBV5-1 | CASSYVAGGAENEQFF
TRBV4-1 | CASSPGTGTMNTEAFF
TRBV6-5 | CASSRDREDSPLHF
TRBV10-3 | CATRQGITDTQYF
TRBV4-2 | CASSQGTGVTGELFF
TRBV3-1 | CASSQTGHAGNTIYF
TRBV5-1 | CASSPATSGVIDTQYF
TRBV18 | CASSPPGQNKQETQYF
TRBV6-2/TRBV6-3 | CASSYMAGGQPQHF